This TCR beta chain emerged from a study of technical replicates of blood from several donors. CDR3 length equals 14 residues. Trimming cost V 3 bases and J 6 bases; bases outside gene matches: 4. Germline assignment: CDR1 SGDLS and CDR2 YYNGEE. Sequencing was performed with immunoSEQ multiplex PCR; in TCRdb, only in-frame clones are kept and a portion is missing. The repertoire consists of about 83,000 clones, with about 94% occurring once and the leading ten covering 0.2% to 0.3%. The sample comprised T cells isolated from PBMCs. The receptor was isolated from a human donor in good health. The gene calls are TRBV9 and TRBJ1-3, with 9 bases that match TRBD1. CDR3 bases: TGTGCCAGCAGCGAACAGGGGGCCTCAAACACCATATATTTT. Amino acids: CASSEQGASNTIYF.